This TCR beta chain was profiled in a study of shared clonotypes between healthy human individuals. Sequencing was at deep level. Some clones are missing from TCRdb's copy, which holds only in-frame ones; the method was immunoSEQ multiplex PCR. The profile shows 2,500,000 or so clones, approximately 93% of them singletons. Trimming removed 7 bases at V and 2 bases at J, with 17 bases between. The germline CDR1 and CDR2 sequences are ENHRY and SYGVKD. The CDR3 extends over 16 amino acids. V gene TRBV10-3 combines with J gene TRBJ2-2; D is possibly TRBD2 (6 bases). Specimen: naive CD4+ T cells from PBMCs. Subset noted: CD45RA+ positively selected. This receptor was taken from a man younger than 35 in good health. Some clones in this sample may be carry-over from other donors' samples. CDR3 protein: CAITADVGSNTGELFF. The CDR3 DNA sequence: TGTGCCATCACCGCTGACGTCGGGAGTAACACCGGGGAGCTGTTTTTT.